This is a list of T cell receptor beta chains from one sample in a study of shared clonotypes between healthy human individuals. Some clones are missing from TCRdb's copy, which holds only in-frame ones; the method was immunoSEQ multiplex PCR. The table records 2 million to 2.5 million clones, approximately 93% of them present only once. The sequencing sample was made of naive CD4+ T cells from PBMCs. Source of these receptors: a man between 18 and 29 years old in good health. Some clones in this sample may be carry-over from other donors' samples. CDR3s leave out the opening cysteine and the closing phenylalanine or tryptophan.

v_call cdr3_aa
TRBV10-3 AISGFISGSSGTGELF
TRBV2 ASSDRRGSETQY
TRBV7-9 ASSLSRANSGNTIY
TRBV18 ASSRGAGETQY
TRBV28 ASSFFPGPKAGGRNEQF
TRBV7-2 ASSLTTLSRTEAF
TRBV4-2 ASSQDQFAGTMTQY
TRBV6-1 ASRDRVTEAF
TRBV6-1 ASSEARLGTDTQY
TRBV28 ASAGRIQGKF
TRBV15 ATSIPSGSSYEQY
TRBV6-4 ASTGQGLTGELF
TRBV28 ASNPAGGTDTQY
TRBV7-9 ASSSPLPRGDIQY
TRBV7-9 ASSPGTGVADTQY
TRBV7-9 AGKGFNSGYT
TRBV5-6 ASLATSGNEQF
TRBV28 ASSLWGTGRVDKNIQY
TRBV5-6 ASSLTGKGEKLF
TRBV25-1 ASKGPLENIQY
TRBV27 ASRTKGLDQPQH
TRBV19 ASSLYGRDREFGETQY